Below are 31 T cell receptor beta chains sequenced from a single sample in a study of T cells after yellow fever vaccination. TCRdb recomputed calls from the 5' RACE reads with MiXCR, one row per CDR3 protein. Here the sample spans 300,000 or so distinct CDR3 sequences, roughly 8.7% being singletons. This sample comprised CD4+ T cells sorted from PBMCs, obtained 5 days after the yellow fever booster vaccination. These receptors were taken from a man aged 18 to 29 who received the YFV17D yellow fever vaccine.

This sequence joins TRBV3-1 and TRBJ1-4; TRBD1 aligns across 8 bases. This CDR3 has 16 amino acids. CDR1 and CDR2 from the germline V gene are LGHDT and YNNKEL (reference sequence). Trimming cost V 4 bases and J 8 bases; bases outside gene matches: 12. CDR3 protein: CASSRIQGAPGEKLFF. CDR3 nucleotides: TGTGCCAGCAGCCGGATCCAGGGGGCCCCAGGGGAAAAACTGTTTTTT. Supplemented by reference TRBV3-1 and TRBJ1-4, the full variable domain reads DTAVSQTPKYLVTQMGNDKSIKCEQNLGHDTMYWYKQDSKKFLKIMFSYNNKELIINETVPNRFSPKSPDKAHLNLHINSLELGDSAVYFCASSRIQGAPGEKLFFGSGTQLSVL.

This clonotype has more than one count but fewer than ten. In DNA form, the CDR3 reads TGTGCCACCAGCGCAATAGATGAGCAGTTCTTC. This encodes CATSAIDEQFF. This chain joins TRBV15 and TRBJ2-1; D unclear. The CDR3 sequence is 11 residues long. Between the trimmed V and J ends, which lost 5 bases and 8 bases, there was a span of 7 bases. The germline V gene has CDR1 LNHNV and CDR2 YYDKDF (reference sequence).

This clonotype showed up many times. The chain has TRBV20-1 and TRBJ1-1; D is undetermined. Between the trimmed V and J ends, which lost 2 bases and 0 bases, there was a span of 4 bases. Germline V gene data show CDR1 as DFQATT and CDR2 as SNEGSKA (reference sequence). The CDR3 totals 12 residues. The chain's CDR3 is CSARQVNTEAFF. The CDR3 nucleotides read TGCAGTGCTAGACAGGTGAACACTGAAGCTTTCTTT.

This clonotype was seen ten or more times. The chain combines TRBV4-1 with TRBJ1-5, with D perhaps TRBD1 (6 bases). Deletions cut 3 bases from V and 4 bases from J, with 13 bases between. CDR3 length equals 15 residues. CDR1 MGHRA and CDR2 YSYEKL come from the germline V gene. Here the CDR3 reads CASSQGASANQPQHF. CDR3 bases: TGCGCCAGCAGCCAGGGGGCCAGCGCTAATCAGCCCCAGCATTTT.

The chain carries TRBV20-1 and TRBJ2-5, with D possibly called TRBD1 or TRBD2 (5 bases each). The length of the CDR3 is 14 residues. V was cut by 3 bases and J by 7 bases, with 18 bases left in between. Per the germline V gene, CDR1 is DFQATT and CDR2 is SNEGSKA (reference sequence). The DNA for the CDR3 is TGCAGTGCTAGTTCGGGGACCTCGTTCGGGACCCAGTACTTC. It yields the protein CSASSGTSFGTQYF.

V gene TRBV20-1 combines with J gene TRBJ1-6, with D perhaps TRBD1 (5 bases). V lost 2 bases and J lost 9, with 17 bases in between. The CDR3 spans 15 residues. Germline-derived CDR1 and CDR2 are DFQATT and SNEGSKA (reference sequence). The chain's CDR3 is CSARPGLGQGSPLHF. In nucleotides, the CDR3 is TGCAGTGCTAGACCCGGTTTAGGGCAGGGTTCACCCCTCCACTTT.

Many counts were recorded for this clonotype. The chain has TRBV25-1 and TRBJ2-3; 8 bases are shared with TRBD1. V trimming: 8 bases; J trimming: 2 bases; junction bases outside the gene matches: 9. In germline, CDR1 is MGHDK, CDR2 SYGVNS. This CDR3 has 15 residues. DNA for the CDR3: TGTGCCAGCCAACCGACAGGGGCCTTCACAGATACGCAGTATTTT. This codes for CASQPTGAFTDTQYF.

This clonotype was counted a few times. The J gene is TRBJ1-6, the V gene TRBV4-3; D not certain. The CDR3 runs 16 residues. CDR1 and CDR2 from the germline V gene are LGHNA and YSLEER. Trimming left V 1 base short and J 8 bases short, with 15 bases between. The CDR3 sequence: CASSQAPLLRDSPLHF. The CDR3 nucleotides are TGCGCCAGCAGCCAAGCCCCGTTACTAAGGGATTCACCCCTCCACTTT.

The chain is built from TRBV5-1 and TRBJ2-2; 9 positions match TRBD1. Germline trimming cut 1 base from V and 6 bases from J; bases unmatched to any gene: 4. Germline CDR1 reads SGHRS; CDR2 reads YFSETQ. The CDR3 consists of 15 residues. For the CDR3, the DNA is TGCGCCAGCAGCTTGCGGACAGGGGAGGCCGGGGAGCTGTTTTTT. Protein sequence: CASSLRTGEAGELFF.

V usage is TRBV12-3 or TRBV12-4 and J usage is TRBJ1-4, with TRBD1 identical over 7 bases. The CDR3 spans 15 residues. J gave up 13 bases and V 6 bases, and 17 bases lay outside the gene matches. CDR3 coding DNA: TGTGCCAGCAGCCCAATGGGACAGCCTACCTCCGGACTGTTTTTT. This sequence encodes CASSPMGQPTSGLFF.

The chain joins TRBV5-6 to TRBJ2-1; 8 positions match TRBD2. CDR1 is SGHDT, CDR2 YYEEEE, per germline. Unmatched junction bases numbered 3, after V lost 4 bases and J lost 3 bases. CDR3 size: 14 residues. For the CDR3, the DNA is TGTGCCAGCAGCAGGGGACTAGTCTACAATGAGCAGTTCTTC. This gives the protein CASSRGLVYNEQFF.

The V gene is TRBV12-3 or TRBV12-4, the J gene TRBJ2-5; D possibly corresponds to TRBD2 (7 bases). The CDR3 is 14 amino acids. V was clipped by 6 bases and J by 5 bases, with 16 bases between them. DNA for the CDR3: TGTGCCAGCAGCCCCTGGGAGGGGGGGGAGACCCAGTACTTC. Translating it yields CASSPWEGGETQYF.

Many counts were recorded for this clonotype. The rearrangement joins TRBV5-4 to TRBJ2-5; 9 nucleotides line up with TRBD1. Unmatched junction bases numbered 6, after V lost 4 bases and J lost 5 bases. Germline V CDR1 and CDR2: SGHNT, YYREEE (reference sequence). The CDR3 length is 14 residues. As DNA, the CDR3 is TGTGCCAGCAGCCTACAGGGGGCTGGGGAGACCCAGTACTTC. Protein: CASSLQGAGETQYF. The full variable domain, with the rest looked up from reference TRBV5-4 and TRBJ2-5, is ETGVTQSPTHLIKTRGQQVTLRCSSQSGHNTVSWYQQALGQGPQFIFQYYREEENGRGNFPPRFSGLQFPNYSSELNVNALELDDSALYLCASSLQGAGETQYFGPGTRLLVL.

This clonotype was seen only a few times. The chain combines TRBV18 with TRBJ2-3, with D unclear. This CDR3 has 11 amino acids. V was pared by 0 bases and J by 9 bases, with 4 bases between. The germline CDR1 and CDR2 sequences are KGHSH and LQKENI. In nucleotides, the CDR3 is TGTGCCAGCTCACCACCGGGGACGCAGTATTTT. Protein: CASSPPGTQYF.

This clonotype was seen only a few times. The chain is built from TRBV5-1 and TRBJ2-3; 9 bases map to TRBD2. This CDR3 has 15 amino acids. Germline loops: CDR1 SGHRS, CDR2 YFSETQ. V dropped 3 bases and J dropped 5; count of bases not matched to a gene: 7. CDR3 DNA sequence: TGCGCCAGCAGCTATGAGCGGGGGGCCGGAGATACGCAGTATTTT. It specifies CASSYERGAGDTQYF.

The rearrangement links TRBV5-1 to TRBJ1-2, with TRBD1 as a possible D gene (5 bases). V lost 7 bases and J 2 bases, leaving 12 bases between the germline ends. The germline gives CDR1 SGHRS, CDR2 YFSETQ. This CDR3 comprises 13 residues. CDR3 sequence (DNA): TGCGCCAGCGGACATCAACCAAACTATGGCTACACCTTC. This encodes CASGHQPNYGYTF.

This clonotype was seen only a few times. The V and J genes are TRBV4-1 and TRBJ1-2; 10 bases fit TRBD1. The CDR3 loop spans 16 amino acids. Germline V CDR1 and CDR2: MGHRA, YSYEKL. The ends lost 4 bases at V and 8 bases at J; junction bases unmatched: 13. Here the CDR3 DNA reads TGCGCCAGCAGCCCGGACCCGGGACAGGGGAGTCGAGGCTACACCTTC. Protein: CASSPDPGQGSRGYTF.

This clonotype was counted between two and nine times. CDR3 in amino acids: CASSRTAEQFF. The CDR3 DNA is TGTGCCAGCAGTCGGACTGCTGAGCAGTTCTTC. The chain is built from TRBV6-6 and TRBJ2-1, with D perhaps TRBD2 (5 bases). The V end was cut by 5 bases, the J end by 9 bases, with 8 bases between. The CDR3 consists of 11 residues. Germline CDR1 and CDR2: MNHNY and SVGAGI (reference sequence).

The J gene is TRBJ2-7, the V gene TRBV4-1; D unclear. This CDR3 is 14 amino acids long. The germline CDR1 and CDR2 sequences are MGHRA and YSYEKL. The V and J ends lost 1 base and 2 bases respectively, with 9 bases between them. The CDR3 sequence: CASSQVGRTYEQYF. The CDR3 region has the DNA TGCGCCAGCAGCCAAGTAGGCAGAACCTACGAGCAGTACTTC.

This clonotype came up a few times. V and J are TRBV9 and TRBJ2-1; no reliable D call. Germline CDR1 SGDLS, CDR2 YYNGEE. The V gene lost 1 base and the J gene lost 2 bases, with 10 bases spanning the gap. The CDR3 totals 15 residues. The CDR3 nucleotides read TGTGCCAGCAGCGTAACTGCTAGGACCTACAATGAGCAGTTCTTC. As protein: CASSVTARTYNEQFF.

This clonotype has at least ten counts. This chain joins TRBV7-2 and TRBJ2-2; no reliable D call. The germline CDR1 and CDR2 sequences are SGHTA and FQGNSA. CDR3 length: 11 amino acids. The V end was cut by 3 bases, the J end by 8 bases, with 4 bases between. CDR3 region: CASSFGGELFF. In DNA, the CDR3 is TGTGCCAGCAGCTTCGGGGGGGAGCTGTTTTTT.

This clonotype has a handful of counts. The chain combines TRBV29-1 with TRBJ2-2; TRBD2 matches at 7 bases. J was trimmed by 6 bases and V by 7 bases; bases with no gene match: 11. There are 14 residues in the CDR3. Germline CDR1 and CDR2: SQVTM and ANQGSEA. The CDR3 loop is CSGREGSESGELFF. Written as DNA, the CDR3 is TGCAGCGGGAGGGAGGGTTCAGAATCCGGGGAGCTGTTTTTT.

This clonotype was counted between two and nine times. The J gene is TRBJ2-3, the V gene TRBV10-3, with D perhaps given as TRBD1 or TRBD2 (5 bases each). From germline, CDR1 is ENHRY and CDR2 SYGVKD. V was shortened by 5 bases and J by 2 bases, with 8 bases between the two germline ends. This CDR3 comprises 13 residues. CDR3 protein: CAISLGDTDTQYF. CDR3 coding DNA: TGTGCCATCAGTCTGGGGGACACAGATACGCAGTATTTT.

The chain is built from TRBV5-5 and TRBJ1-1; 7 positions agree with TRBD1. Germline CDR1 and CDR2: SGHKS and YYEKEE (reference sequence). V lost 0 bases, J lost 8 bases, and 7 bases stayed unmatched. This CDR3 spans 14 amino acids. The CDR3: CASSLAGQKVEAFF. In DNA, the CDR3 is TGTGCCAGCAGCTTGGCGGGACAGAAGGTGGAAGCTTTCTTT.

This clonotype has only a few counts. The chain has TRBV19 and TRBJ2-4; D may be TRBD2 (5 bases). V shed 6 bases and J shed 5 bases, with 14 bases lying between them. The CDR3 extends over 14 amino acids. The V gene's germline CDR1 is LNHDA and CDR2 SQIVND (reference sequence). CDR3 DNA: TGTGCCAGTAGGCCCGGCGGGCGGGAAAACATTCAGTACTTC. This gives the protein CASRPGGRENIQYF.

The table lists this clonotype with a few counts. The V call is TRBV12-3 or TRBV12-4, the J call TRBJ1-1, with unresolved D. Trimming pared 4 bases from V and 0 bases from J, leaving 6 bases between. The CDR3 has 13 amino acids. CDR3 region: CASSWEMNTEAFF. The CDR3 region has the DNA TGTGCCAGCAGTTGGGAGATGAACACTGAAGCTTTCTTT.

This clonotype was counted at least ten times. The chain employs TRBV5-1 and TRBJ1-1; 8 nucleotides agree with TRBD1. The CDR3 sequence is 14 residues long. The V segment lost 4 bases and the J segment 2 bases; nucleotides outside the gene matches: 4. Germline lookup yields CDR1 SGHRS and CDR2 YFSETQ. The DNA for the CDR3 is TGCGCCAGCAGCACCGGACAGGGTAACACTGAAGCTTTCTTT. This sequence encodes CASSTGQGNTEAFF.

This clonotype has a handful of counts. The chain combines TRBV5-4 with TRBJ2-3; 10 bases map to TRBD2. The CDR3 is 16 amino acids. CDR1 is SGHNT, CDR2 YYREEE, per germline (reference sequence). Losses at the gene ends were 0 bases for V and 5 bases for J; bases not matched to a gene: 6. The CDR3 loop is CASSLGGAGGRDTQYF. The CDR3 nucleotides are TGTGCCAGCAGCTTGGGCGGAGCGGGGGGGCGAGATACGCAGTATTTT. Looking up the rest from reference TRBV5-4 and TRBJ2-3 gives the full variable domain: ETGVTQSPTHLIKTRGQQVTLRCSSQSGHNTVSWYQQALGQGPQFIFQYYREEENGRGNFPPRFSGLQFPNYSSELNVNALELDDSALYLCASSLGGAGGRDTQYFGPGTRLTVL.

In its sample, this clonotype was seen a few times. The chain is built from TRBV5-6 and TRBJ1-2; D is uncertain. Trimming took 0 bases from V and 6 from J, leaving 15 bases between them. CDR3 length: 15 amino acids. CDR1 is SGHDT and CDR2 is YYEEEE in the germline V gene. The CDR3 here is CASSLAAGGIHGYTF. CDR3 coding DNA: TGTGCCAGCAGCTTGGCCGCCGGAGGGATCCATGGCTACACCTTC.

The chain recombines TRBV29-1 with TRBJ1-1; D is perhaps TRBD1 (6 bases). V lost 6 bases, J lost 4 bases, and 21 bases lay in between. Germline values: CDR1 SQVTM, CDR2 ANQGSEA. This CDR3 contains 15 residues. In nucleotides, the CDR3 is TGCAGCGTATCTTACAGGGCTCGTAGGGGCACTGAAGCTTTCTTT. This gives the protein CSVSYRARRGTEAFF.

This clonotype came up a few times. V usage is TRBV6-5 and J usage is TRBJ2-7, with D possibly being TRBD1 (6 bases). Germline V gives CDR1 MNHEY, CDR2 SVGAGI. This CDR3 has 14 amino acids. Trimming left V 6 bases short and J 6 bases short, with 18 bases between. This CDR3 is CASRPNREYAEQYF. Here the CDR3 DNA reads TGTGCCAGCAGACCGAACAGGGAGTATGCCGAGCAGTACTTC.